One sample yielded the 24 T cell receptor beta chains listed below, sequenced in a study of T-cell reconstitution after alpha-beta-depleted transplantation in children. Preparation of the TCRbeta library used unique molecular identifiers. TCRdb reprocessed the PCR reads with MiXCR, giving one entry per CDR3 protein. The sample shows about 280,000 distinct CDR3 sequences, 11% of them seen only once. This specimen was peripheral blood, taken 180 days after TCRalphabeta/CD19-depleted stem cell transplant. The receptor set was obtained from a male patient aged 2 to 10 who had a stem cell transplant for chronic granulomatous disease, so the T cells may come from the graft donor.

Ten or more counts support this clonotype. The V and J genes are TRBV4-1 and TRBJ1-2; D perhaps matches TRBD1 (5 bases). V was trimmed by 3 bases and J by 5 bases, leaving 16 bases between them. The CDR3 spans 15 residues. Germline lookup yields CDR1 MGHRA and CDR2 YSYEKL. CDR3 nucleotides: TGCGCCAGCAGCCACCTCGGGGGGGACCGGTATGGCTACACCTTC. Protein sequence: CASSHLGGDRYGYTF.

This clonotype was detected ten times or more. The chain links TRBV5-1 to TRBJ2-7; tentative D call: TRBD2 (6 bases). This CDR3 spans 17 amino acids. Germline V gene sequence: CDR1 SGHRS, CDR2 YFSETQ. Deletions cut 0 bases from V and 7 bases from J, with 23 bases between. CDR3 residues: CASSLELPGLKMEEQYF. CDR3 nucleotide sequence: TGCGCCAGCAGCTTGGAGCTACCGGGACTTAAGATGGAAGAGCAGTACTTC.

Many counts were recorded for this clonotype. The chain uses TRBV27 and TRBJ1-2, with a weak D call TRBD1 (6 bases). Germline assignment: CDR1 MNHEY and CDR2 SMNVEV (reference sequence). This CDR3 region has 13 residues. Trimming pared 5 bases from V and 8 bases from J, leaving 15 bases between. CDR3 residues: CASSPFTGGGYTF. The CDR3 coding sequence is TGTGCCAGCAGTCCGTTCACGGGGGGCGGCTACACCTTC.

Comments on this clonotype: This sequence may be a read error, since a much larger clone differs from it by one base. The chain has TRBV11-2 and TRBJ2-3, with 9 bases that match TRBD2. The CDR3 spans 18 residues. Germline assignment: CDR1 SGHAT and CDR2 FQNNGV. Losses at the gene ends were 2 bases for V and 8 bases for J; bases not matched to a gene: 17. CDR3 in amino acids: CASSLTSRAGGRRGTQYF. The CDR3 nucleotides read TGTGCCAGCAGCTTAACTAGCAGAGCGGGGGGCCGGCGAGGTACGCAGTATTTT.

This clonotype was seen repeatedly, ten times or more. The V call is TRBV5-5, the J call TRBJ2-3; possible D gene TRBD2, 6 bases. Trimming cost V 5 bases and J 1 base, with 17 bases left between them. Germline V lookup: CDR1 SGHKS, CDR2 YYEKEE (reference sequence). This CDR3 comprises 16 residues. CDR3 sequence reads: CASRVRWGEGTDTQYF. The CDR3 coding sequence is TGTGCCAGCAGGGTGAGATGGGGGGAGGGCACAGATACGCAGTATTTT.

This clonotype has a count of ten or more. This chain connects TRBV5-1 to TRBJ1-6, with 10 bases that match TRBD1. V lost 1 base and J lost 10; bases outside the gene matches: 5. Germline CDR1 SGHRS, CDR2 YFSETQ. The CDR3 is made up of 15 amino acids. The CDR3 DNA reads TGCGCCAGCAGCTTGAGTGGGACAGGGGTATCACCCCTCCACTTT. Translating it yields CASSLSGTGVSPLHF.

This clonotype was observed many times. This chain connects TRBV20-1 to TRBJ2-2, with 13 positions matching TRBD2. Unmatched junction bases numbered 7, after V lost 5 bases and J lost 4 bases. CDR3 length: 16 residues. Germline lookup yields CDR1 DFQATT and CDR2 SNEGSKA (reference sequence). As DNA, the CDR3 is TGCAGTGCTCCTCGACTAGCGGGAGGCACCACCGGGGAGCTGTTTTTT. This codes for CSAPRLAGGTTGELFF.

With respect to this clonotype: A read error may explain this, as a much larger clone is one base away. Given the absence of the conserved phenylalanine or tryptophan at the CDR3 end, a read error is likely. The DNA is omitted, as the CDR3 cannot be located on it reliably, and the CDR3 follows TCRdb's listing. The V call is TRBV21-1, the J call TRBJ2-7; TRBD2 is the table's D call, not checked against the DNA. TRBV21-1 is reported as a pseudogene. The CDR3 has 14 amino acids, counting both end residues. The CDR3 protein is CASSIWQGGCEQYY.

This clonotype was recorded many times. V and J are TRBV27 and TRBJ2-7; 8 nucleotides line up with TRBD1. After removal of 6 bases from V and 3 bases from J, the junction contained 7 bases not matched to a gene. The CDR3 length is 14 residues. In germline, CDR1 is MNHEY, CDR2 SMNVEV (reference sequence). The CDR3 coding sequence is TGTGCCAGCAGCCAGGGGGCCTTCCTCTACGAGCAGTACTTC. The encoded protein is CASSQGAFLYEQYF.

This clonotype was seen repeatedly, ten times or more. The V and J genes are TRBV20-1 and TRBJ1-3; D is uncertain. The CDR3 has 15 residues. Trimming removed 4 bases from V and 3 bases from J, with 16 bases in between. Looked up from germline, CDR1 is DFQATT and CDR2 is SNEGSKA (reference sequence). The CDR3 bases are TGCAGTGCTATGAGACCCCTTCCCTTTGGAAACACCATATATTTT. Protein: CSAMRPLPFGNTIYF.

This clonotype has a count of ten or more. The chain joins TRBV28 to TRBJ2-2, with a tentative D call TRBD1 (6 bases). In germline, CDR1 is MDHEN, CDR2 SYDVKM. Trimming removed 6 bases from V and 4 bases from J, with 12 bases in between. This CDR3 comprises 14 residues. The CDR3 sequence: CASRGHSSTGELFF. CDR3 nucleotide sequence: TGTGCCAGCAGGGGACATTCAAGCACCGGGGAGCTGTTTTTT.

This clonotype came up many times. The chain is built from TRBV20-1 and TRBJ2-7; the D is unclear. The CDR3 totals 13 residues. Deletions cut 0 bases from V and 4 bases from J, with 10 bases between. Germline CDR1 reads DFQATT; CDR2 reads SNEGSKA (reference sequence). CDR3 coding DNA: TGCAGTGCTAGAGATGTACCGGGTTACGAGCAGTACTTC. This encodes CSARDVPGYEQYF.

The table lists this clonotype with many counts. CDR3 nucleotide sequence: TGTGCCAGCAGCCCGCTAGCGGGAGTTCGAAATGAGCAGTTCTTC. It specifies CASSPLAGVRNEQFF. The chain is built from TRBV3-1 and TRBJ2-1; the match to TRBD2 covers 10 bases. Trimming cost V 4 bases and J 7 bases; bases outside gene matches: 7. Per germline, CDR1 LGHDT and CDR2 YNNKEL (reference sequence). The CDR3 has 15 residues.

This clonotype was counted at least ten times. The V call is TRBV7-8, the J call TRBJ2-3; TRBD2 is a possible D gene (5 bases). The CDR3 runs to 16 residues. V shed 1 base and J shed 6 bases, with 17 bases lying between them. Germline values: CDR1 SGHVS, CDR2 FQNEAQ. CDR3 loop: CASSLGQRITTDTQYF. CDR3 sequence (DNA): TGTGCCAGCAGCTTAGGGCAGCGGATAACAACGGATACGCAGTATTTT. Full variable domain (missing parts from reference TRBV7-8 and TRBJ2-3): GAGVSQSPRYKVAKRGQDVALRCDPISGHVSLFWYQQALGQGPEFLTYFQNEAQLDKSGLPSDRFFAERPEGSVSTLKIQRTQQEDSAVYLCASSLGQRITTDTQYFGPGTRLTVL.

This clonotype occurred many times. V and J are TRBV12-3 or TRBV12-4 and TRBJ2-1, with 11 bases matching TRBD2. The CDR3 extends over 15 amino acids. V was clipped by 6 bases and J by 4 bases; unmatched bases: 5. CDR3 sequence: CASSFGTSGYNEQFF. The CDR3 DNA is TGTGCCAGCAGCTTCGGGACTAGCGGTTACAATGAGCAGTTCTTC.

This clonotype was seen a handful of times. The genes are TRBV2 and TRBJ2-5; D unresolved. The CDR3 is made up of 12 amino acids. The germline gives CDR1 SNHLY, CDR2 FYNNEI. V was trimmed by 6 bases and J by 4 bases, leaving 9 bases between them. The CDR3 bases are TGTGCCAGCAGAGGCTCCCCAGAGACCCAGTACTTC. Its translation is CASRGSPETQYF.

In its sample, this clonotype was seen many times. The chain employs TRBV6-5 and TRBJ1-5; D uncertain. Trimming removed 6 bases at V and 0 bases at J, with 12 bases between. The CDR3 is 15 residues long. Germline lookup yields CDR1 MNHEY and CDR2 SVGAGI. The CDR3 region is CASRDSALSNQPQHF. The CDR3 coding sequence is TGTGCCAGCAGGGACTCGGCTCTTAGCAATCAGCCCCAGCATTTT.

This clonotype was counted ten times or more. CDR3 sequence (DNA): TGCAGTGCTAGAGAGGACGTCCCCTCCTACAATGAGCAGTTCTTC. Protein sequence: CSAREDVPSYNEQFF. The chain couples TRBV20-1 to TRBJ2-1; D remains ambiguous. This CDR3 spans 15 amino acids. Germline V gene data show CDR1 as DFQATT and CDR2 as SNEGSKA (reference sequence). V lost 0 bases and J lost 0, with 9 bases in between.

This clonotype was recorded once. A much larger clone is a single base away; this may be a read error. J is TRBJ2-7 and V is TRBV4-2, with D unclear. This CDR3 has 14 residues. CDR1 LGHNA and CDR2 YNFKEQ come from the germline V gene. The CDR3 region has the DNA TGTGCCAGCAGCCATAGGAGCCGGCAGTACGATCAGTACTTC. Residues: CASSHRSRQYDQYF.

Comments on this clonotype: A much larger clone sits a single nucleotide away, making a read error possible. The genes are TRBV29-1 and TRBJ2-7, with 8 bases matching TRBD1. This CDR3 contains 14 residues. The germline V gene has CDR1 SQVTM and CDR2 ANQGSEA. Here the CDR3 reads CSVEATGASYEQHF. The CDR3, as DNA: TGCAGCGTTGAGGCGACAGGGGCCTCCTACGAGCAGCACTTC.

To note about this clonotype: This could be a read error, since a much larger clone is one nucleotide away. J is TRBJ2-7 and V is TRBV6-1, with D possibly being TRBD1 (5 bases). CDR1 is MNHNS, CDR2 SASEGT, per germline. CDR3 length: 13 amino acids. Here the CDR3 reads CASSKEGAFEQCF. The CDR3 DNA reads TGTGCCAGCAGTAAAGAAGGGGCTTTCGAGCAGTGCTTC.

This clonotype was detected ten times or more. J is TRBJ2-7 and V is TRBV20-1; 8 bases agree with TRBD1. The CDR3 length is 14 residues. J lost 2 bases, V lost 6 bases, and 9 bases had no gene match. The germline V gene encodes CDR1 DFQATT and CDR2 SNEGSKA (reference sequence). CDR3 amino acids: CSAIPGGPTYEQYF. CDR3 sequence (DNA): TGCAGTGCGATTCCAGGGGGCCCTACCTACGAGCAGTACTTC.

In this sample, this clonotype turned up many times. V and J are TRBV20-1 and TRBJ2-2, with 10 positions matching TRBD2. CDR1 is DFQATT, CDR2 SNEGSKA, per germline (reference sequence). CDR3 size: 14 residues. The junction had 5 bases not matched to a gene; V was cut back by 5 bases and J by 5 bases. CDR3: CSAWTSGYTGELFF. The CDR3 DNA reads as TGCAGTGCTTGGACTAGCGGTTATACCGGGGAGCTGTTTTTT.

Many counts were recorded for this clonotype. CDR3 residues: CATSSGGSDNEQFF. CDR3 in DNA: TGTGCCACCAGCAGTGGTGGAAGCGACAATGAGCAGTTCTTC. This sequence joins TRBV15 and TRBJ2-1, with D hard to call. The germline CDR1 and CDR2 sequences are LNHNV and YYDKDF (reference sequence). V was pared by 3 bases and J by 5 bases, with 11 bases between. CDR3 size: 14 residues.